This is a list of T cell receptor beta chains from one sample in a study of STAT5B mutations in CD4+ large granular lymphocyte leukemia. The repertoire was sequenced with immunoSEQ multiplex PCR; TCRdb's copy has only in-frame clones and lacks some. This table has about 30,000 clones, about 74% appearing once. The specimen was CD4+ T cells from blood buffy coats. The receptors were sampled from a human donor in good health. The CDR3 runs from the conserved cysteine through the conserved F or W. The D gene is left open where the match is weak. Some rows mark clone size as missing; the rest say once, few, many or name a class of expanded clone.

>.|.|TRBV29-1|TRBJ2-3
TGCAGCGTTGAAGTGGGAGCAGGCGGGGATACGCAGTATTTT
CSVEVGAGGDTQYF
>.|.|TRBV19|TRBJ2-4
TGTGCCAGTAGAGCTACAGGGCAAAACATTCAGTACTTC
CASRATGQNIQYF
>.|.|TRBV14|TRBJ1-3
TGTGCCAGCAGCCAAGCGGGGACAATCTCTGGAAACACCATATATTTT
CASSQAGTISGNTIYF
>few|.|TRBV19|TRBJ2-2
TGTGCCAGTAGTATAGATAGCGCGACCGGGGAGCTGTTTTTT
CASSIDSATGELFF
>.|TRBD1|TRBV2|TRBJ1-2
TGTGCCAGCAAACAGGGACAGGGCGGCGGCTACACCTTC
CASKQGQGGGYTF
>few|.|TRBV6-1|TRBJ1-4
TGTGCCAGCAGTGGGGGCAGGGTGATTAATGAAAAACTGTTTTTT
CASSGGRVINEKLFF
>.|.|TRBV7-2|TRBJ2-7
TGTGCCAGCAGCTTAATGGGCGGGGTCTCCTACGAGCAGTACTTC
CASSLMGGVSYEQYF
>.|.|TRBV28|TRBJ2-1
TGTGCCAGCACTCCGGTAGCGAGCTCCTACAATGAGCAGTTCTTC
CASTPVASSYNEQFF
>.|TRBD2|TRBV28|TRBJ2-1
TGTGCCAGCAGTTTACGGGAGGGGTACAATGAGCAGTTCTTC
CASSLREGYNEQFF
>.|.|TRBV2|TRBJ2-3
TGTGCCAGCAGCTTCAGAAGCACAGATACGCAGTATTTT
CASSFRSTDTQYF
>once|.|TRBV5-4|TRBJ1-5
TGCGCCAGCAGCCAAGAGCTGAGGCAGCCCCAGCATTTT
CASSQELRQPQHF
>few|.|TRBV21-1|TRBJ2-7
TGTGCCAGCAGCAAAGGGGACAGGACCTTCTCCTACGAGCAGTACTTC
CASSKGDRTFSYEQYF
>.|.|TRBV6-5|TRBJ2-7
TGTGCCAGCAGTTACTCATTGGGTAGCGGCTCCTACGAGCAGTACTTC
CASSYSLGSGSYEQYF
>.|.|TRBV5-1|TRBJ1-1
TGCGCCAGCAGCTTTAGCCCAGGCTTGGCTGAAGCTTTCTTT
CASSFSPGLAEAFF
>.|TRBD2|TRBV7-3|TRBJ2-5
TGTGCCAGCAGCTCCCTCGGCGGGAGAGGGCAAGAGACCCAGTACTTC
CASSSLGGRGQETQYF
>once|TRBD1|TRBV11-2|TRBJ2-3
TGTGCCAGCACCCCCCGAGGGGGCAGGGTAAGCACAGATACGCAGTATTTT
CASTPRGGRVSTDTQYF
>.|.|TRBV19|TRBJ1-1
TGTGCCAGTAGTATACATCGTGGGGGGAACACTGAAGCTTTCTTT
CASSIHRGGNTEAFF
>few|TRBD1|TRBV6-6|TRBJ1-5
TGTGCCAGCAGTTACTCACAGGGGGGCAATCAGCCCCAGCATTTT
CASSYSQGGNQPQHF
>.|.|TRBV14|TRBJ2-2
TGTGCCAGCAGCCGTAGGACAGCCACGAACACCGGGGAGCTGTTTTTT
CASSRRTATNTGELFF
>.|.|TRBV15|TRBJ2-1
TGTGCCACCAGCAGAGACAGGGGTAGCGAGCAGTTCTTC
CATSRDRGSEQFF
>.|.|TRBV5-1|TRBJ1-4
TGCGCCAGCAGCTTCCAGGGTCTTAATGAAAAACTGTTTTTT
CASSFQGLNEKLFF
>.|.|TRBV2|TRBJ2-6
TGTGCCAGCGGAAACAACAGGGAGGGCTCTGGGGCCAACGTCCTGACTTTC
CASGNNREGSGANVLTF
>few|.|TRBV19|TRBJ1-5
TGTGCCAGTAGTAGGGGGACATCTAGCAATCAGCCCCAGCATTTT
CASSRGTSSNQPQHF
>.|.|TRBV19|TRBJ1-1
TGTGCCAGTATAATTGGGGCCTCTAAGAGAGCTTTCTTT
CASIIGASKRAFF
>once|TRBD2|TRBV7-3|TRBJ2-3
TGTGCCAGCAGCCCAGGGAGGGGCGGGGACACAGATACGCAGTATTTT
CASSPGRGGDTDTQYF
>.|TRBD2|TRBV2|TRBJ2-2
TGTGCCAGCAGCCAGCGGGCTAGCGGGGGGTCTTTCTCCGGGGAGCTGTTTTTT
CASSQRASGGSFSGELFF
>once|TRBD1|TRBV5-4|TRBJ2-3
TGTGCCAGCAGCCCGGGCCCCGGGACAGTAACAGATACGCAGTATTTT
CASSPGPGTVTDTQYF
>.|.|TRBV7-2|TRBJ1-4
TGTGCCAGCAGCGACTCCGGGCCGGAGGAAAAACTGTTTTTT
CASSDSGPEEKLFF
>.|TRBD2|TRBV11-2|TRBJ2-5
TGTGCCAGCAGCTTAGTGACTAGCGGGGCCCAAGAGACCCAGTACTTC
CASSLVTSGAQETQYF
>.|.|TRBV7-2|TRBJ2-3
TGTGCCAGCAGCTTAGGGGAGGCCCGAATGATGGATACGCAGTATTTT
CASSLGEARMMDTQYF
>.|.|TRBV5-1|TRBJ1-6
TGCGCCAGCAGCGTTCAAGGGACCTCCCGGTCACCCCTCCACTTT
CASSVQGTSRSPLHF
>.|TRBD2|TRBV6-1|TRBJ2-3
TGTGCCAGCAGTGAAGCTAGCGGGGGCCCTAATACCCAGTATTTT
CASSEASGGPNTQYF
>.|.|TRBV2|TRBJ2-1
TGTGCCAGCAGTTACCAGGGGTACAATGAGCAGTTCTTC
CASSYQGYNEQFF
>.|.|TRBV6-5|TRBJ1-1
TGTGCCAGCAGTTCCCCTCGGCCCGGAGGAACTGAAGCTTTCTTT
CASSSPRPGGTEAFF
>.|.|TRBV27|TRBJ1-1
TGTGCCAGCAGTGCGCGGAGCGACACTGAAGCTTTCTTT
CASSARSDTEAFF
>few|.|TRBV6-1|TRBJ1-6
TGTGCCAGCAGCGCCGATTTTAATTCACCCCTCCACTTT
CASSADFNSPLHF
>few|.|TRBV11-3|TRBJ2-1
TGTGCCAGCAGCTTAGAGGGGCCCAATGAGCAGTTCTTC
CASSLEGPNEQFF
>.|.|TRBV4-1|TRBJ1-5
TGCGCCAGCAGCCAAGAACAGAACAATCAGCCCCAGCATTTT
CASSQEQNNQPQHF
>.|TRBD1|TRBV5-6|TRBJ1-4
TGTGCCAGCAGCCTCCTGGGACAGCGGGGTGAAAAACTGTTTTTT
CASSLLGQRGEKLFF
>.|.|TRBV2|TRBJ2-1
TGTGCCAGCAGGGTGGGGCCCTACAATGAGCAGTTCTTC
CASRVGPYNEQFF
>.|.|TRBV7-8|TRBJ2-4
TGTGCCAGCAGCCCCCCCTTGCGCGTGGGTGGTGGCAAAAACATTCAGTACTTC
CASSPPLRVGGGKNIQYF
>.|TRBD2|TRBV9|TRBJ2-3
TGTGCCAGCAGCGTAGGGGGGAGGGGTGTTGCAGATACGCAGTATTTT
CASSVGGRGVADTQYF
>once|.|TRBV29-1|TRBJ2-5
TGCAGCGTTGAAGGTGGGGGAGGAGAGACCCAGTACTTC
CSVEGGGGETQYF
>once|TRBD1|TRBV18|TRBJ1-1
TGTGCCAGCTCACCCCGACAGGGAGGCGTTGAGGCTGAAGCTTTCTTT
CASSPRQGGVEAEAFF
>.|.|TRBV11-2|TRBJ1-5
TGTGCCAGCAGCCGGGCCCTAACCGGTCAGCCCCAGCATTTT
CASSRALTGQPQHF
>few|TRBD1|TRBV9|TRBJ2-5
TGTGCCAGCAACAGGGACAGACAAGAGACCCAGTACTTC
CASNRDRQETQYF
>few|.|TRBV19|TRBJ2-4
TGTGCCAGTAGTCTTCATCAGACCCTAGCCAAAAACATTCAGTACTTC
CASSLHQTLAKNIQYF
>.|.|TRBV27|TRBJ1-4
TGTGCCAGCGGAACAATTAGGCCGGGGGGAAAACTGTTTTTT
CASGTIRPGGKLFF
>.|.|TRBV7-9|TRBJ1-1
TGTGCCAGCCTGCGATTCTTGGGGATTATGAACACTGAAGCTTTCTTT
CASLRFLGIMNTEAFF
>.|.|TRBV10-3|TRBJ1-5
TGTGCCATCAGTGGACTCGGGGGGGAGAATCAGCCCCAGCATTTT
CAISGLGGENQPQHF
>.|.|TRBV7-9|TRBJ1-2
TGTGCCAGCAGCTTAGGAGGGGTAGGTGGCTACACCTTC
CASSLGGVGGYTF
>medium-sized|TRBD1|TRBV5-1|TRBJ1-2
TGCGCCAGCAGCTATTCGACAGGGAGGGACTATGGCTACACCTTC
CASSYSTGRDYGYTF
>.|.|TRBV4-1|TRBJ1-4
TGCGCCAGCAGTCCCAGAGCAACTAATGAAAAACTGTTTTTT
CASSPRATNEKLFF
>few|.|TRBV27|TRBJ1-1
TGTGCCAGCAGTTTGAACGGGTTGAACACTGAAGCTTTCTTT
CASSLNGLNTEAFF
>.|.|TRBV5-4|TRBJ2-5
TGTGCCAGCAGCTTGGACCCGGGTGGACAAGAGACCCAGTACTTC
CASSLDPGGQETQYF
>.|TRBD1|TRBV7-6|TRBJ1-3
TGTGCCAGCAGCATCGGGACAGGGGTGGGATACACCATATATTTT
CASSIGTGVGYTIYF
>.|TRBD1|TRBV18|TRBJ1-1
TGTGCCAGCAGTCCTCCAGGGGGATCATTCACTGAAGCTTTCTTT
CASSPPGGSFTEAFF
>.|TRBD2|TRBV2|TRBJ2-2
TGTGCCAGCAGTGGGCGGGGGGCTTTCACCGGGGAGCTGTTTTTT
CASSGRGAFTGELFF
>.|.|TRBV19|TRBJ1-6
TGTGCCAGTAGTATAGGAGGGGATAATTCACCCCTCCACTTT
CASSIGGDNSPLHF
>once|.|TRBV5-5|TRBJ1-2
TGTGCCAGCAGCTTGGTTGGCGGCGGCTACACCTTC
CASSLVGGGYTF